Each of the 15 T cell receptor beta chains below was sequenced from the same sample in a study of response to subunit inactivated influenza vaccine. Via MiXCR, TCRdb re-called the RT-PCR reads, giving one row per CDR3 protein. In the table there are some 640,000 distinct CDR3 sequences, around 13% of which are singletons. This specimen consisted of PBMCs from blood, obtained roughly 15 days before vaccination. These receptors came from a man aged 50-60 years who received an inactivated influenza vaccine.

Many counts were recorded for this clonotype. The genes are TRBV5-1 and TRBJ2-7; 14 nucleotides line up with TRBD2. The CDR3 covers 19 residues. In germline, CDR1 is SGHRS, CDR2 YFSETQ. Losses at the gene ends were 4 bases for V and 0 bases for J; bases not matched to a gene: 12. CDR3 region: CASSLNSGTSGSFSYEQYF. The DNA of the CDR3 is TGCGCCAGCAGCCTTAACTCCGGGACTAGCGGGAGCTTCTCCTACGAGCAGTACTTC.

This clonotype was seen a few times. The rearrangement links TRBV6-2 or TRBV6-3 to TRBJ1-1; TRBD1 might be the D (6 bases). In germline, CDR1 is MNHEY, CDR2 SVGEGT. The length of the CDR3 is 16 residues. V lost 2 bases to trimming and J lost 3 bases, with 16 bases between them. CDR3 DNA sequence: TGTGCCAGCAGTTACGGCCCCAACAGGGTTTACACTGAAGCTTTCTTT. Amino acid sequence: CASSYGPNRVYTEAFF.

This clonotype was seen more than once but under ten times. This sequence joins TRBV28 and TRBJ1-2, with TRBD1 matching over 7 bases. The CDR3 is 16 residues long. V lost 6 bases and J lost 4; bases outside the gene matches: 14. Germline V gives CDR1 MDHEN, CDR2 SYDVKM. The CDR3 sequence: CASRRPQGKGAYGYTF. The CDR3 DNA follows: TGTGCCAGCAGACGGCCACAGGGAAAGGGGGCCTATGGCTACACCTTC.

The genes are TRBV11-2 and TRBJ2-2; the match to TRBD2 covers 8 bases. V lost 2 bases, J lost 4 bases, and 12 bases stayed unmatched. The CDR3 length is 18 residues. From germline, CDR1 is SGHAT and CDR2 FQNNGV. The CDR3 here is CASSLLGPGLVGTGELFF. DNA for the CDR3: TGTGCCAGCAGCTTACTGGGGCCGGGACTAGTGGGCACCGGGGAGCTGTTTTTT.

This clonotype has only a few counts. V usage is TRBV10-3 and J usage is TRBJ2-1, with D maybe TRBD1 (6 bases). Germline assignment: CDR1 ENHRY and CDR2 SYGVKD. The CDR3 extends over 14 amino acids. V was shortened by 10 bases and J by 4 bases, with 17 bases between the two germline ends. This CDR3 is CATEAARGYNEQFF. CDR3 nucleotide sequence: TGTGCCACCGAGGCAGCGAGGGGGTACAATGAGCAGTTCTTC.

This chain links TRBV7-9 with TRBJ2-2; TRBD1 might be the D (5 bases). Germline CDR1 reads SEHNR; CDR2 reads FQNEAQ (reference sequence). The CDR3 contains 15 residues. The V end lost 5 bases, the J end lost 0 bases, and 10 bases lay between the germline ends. This CDR3 is CASSADSPNTGELFF. Written as DNA, the CDR3 is TGTGCCAGCAGCGCCGACAGCCCGAACACCGGGGAGCTGTTTTTT.

This clonotype was recorded at least ten times. The chain joins TRBV12-3 or TRBV12-4 to TRBJ1-4; 8 nucleotides align to TRBD1. V gave up 6 bases and J gave up 12 bases; unmatched junction bases: 6. This CDR3 is 12 amino acids long. CDR3 in DNA: TGTGCCAGCAGCACGACAGGGGAGGAACTGTTTTTT. Translating it yields CASSTTGEELFF.

This clonotype came up many times. V gene TRBV6-1 combines with J gene TRBJ2-5; maybe TRBD2 (5 bases). Trimming took 8 bases from V and 5 from J, leaving 21 bases between them. The CDR3 extends over 15 amino acids. Germline V CDR1 and CDR2: MNHNS, SASEGT. The CDR3 bases are TGTGCCAGCCAGCGCCAGTTCCGGGGTGGGGAGACCCAGTACTTC. This translates into CASQRQFRGGETQYF.

There are many counts of this clonotype. V and J are TRBV27 and TRBJ2-1; D call uncertain. Germline lookup yields CDR1 MNHEY and CDR2 SMNVEV (reference sequence). V was pared by 6 bases and J by 1 base, with 7 bases between. The CDR3 has 13 residues. This CDR3 is CASRAGSYNEQFF. CDR3 nucleotide sequence: TGTGCCAGCAGGGCTGGATCCTACAATGAGCAGTTCTTC.

This clonotype was recorded at least ten times. The chain joins TRBV12-3 or TRBV12-4 to TRBJ2-7, with D perhaps matching TRBD1 or TRBD2 (5 bases each). Deletions cut 6 bases from V and 7 bases from J, with 22 bases between. The CDR3 has 15 residues. CDR3 DNA: TGTGCCAGCAGCCAGAAGGGACCGCCGCTCTTTGAGCAGTACTTC. Translating gives CASSQKGPPLFEQYF.

The genes are TRBV18 and TRBJ2-7, with no clear D. This CDR3 contains 13 residues. Trimming stripped 3 bases from V and 5 bases from J, with 11 bases between. Germline V gene sequence: CDR1 KGHSH, CDR2 LQKENI. The CDR3 DNA reads TGTGCCAGCTCACCCGCCGGGTATAACGAGCAGTACTTC. This codes for CASSPAGYNEQYF. The full variable domain, with the rest looked up from reference TRBV18 and TRBJ2-7, is NAGVMQNPRHLVRRRGQEARLRCSPMKGHSHVYWYRQLPEEGLKFMVYLQKENIIDESGMPKERFSAEFPKEGPSILRIQQVVRGDSAAYFCASSPAGYNEQYFGPGTRLTVT.

This clonotype showed up just a few times. CDR3 sequence: CASMPPRTNTGELFF. The CDR3 DNA is TGTGCCAGCATGCCGCCCCGGACTAACACCGGGGAGCTGTTTTTT. The rearrangement uses TRBV6-1 and TRBJ2-2; D perhaps matches TRBD2 (5 bases). V lost 7 bases and J 2 bases, leaving 14 bases between the germline ends. Germline-derived CDR1 and CDR2 are MNHNS and SASEGT. The CDR3 loop spans 15 amino acids.

This clonotype has more than one count but fewer than ten. The V and J genes are TRBV11-2 and TRBJ2-2; TRBD2 is a possible D gene (5 bases). The CDR3 extends over 15 amino acids. V shed 4 bases and J shed 4 bases, with 13 bases lying between them. The germline CDR1 and CDR2 sequences are SGHAT and FQNNGV. The CDR3 coding sequence is TGTGCCAGCAGCTCTCTAGGGAGCCCCACCGGGGAGCTGTTTTTT. It is translated as CASSSLGSPTGELFF.

This chain joins TRBV5-1 and TRBJ2-6, with D possibly TRBD1 on 6 matching bases. The CDR3 has 18 amino acids. Looked up from germline, CDR1 is SGHRS and CDR2 is YFSETQ. The V and J ends lost 1 base and 0 bases respectively, with 14 bases between them. The CDR3 is CASSLKEQGYSGANVLTF. As DNA, the CDR3 is TGCGCCAGCAGCTTGAAGGAACAGGGATACTCTGGGGCCAACGTCCTGACTTTC.

This clonotype was detected only a few times. The V call is TRBV6-5, the J call TRBJ1-5, with unresolved D. Trimming pared 7 bases from V and 6 bases from J, leaving 10 bases between. This CDR3 comprises 12 residues. Germline lookup yields CDR1 MNHEY and CDR2 SVGAGI. The CDR3 region is CASTDGSQPQHF. The CDR3 DNA sequence: TGTGCCAGCACGGATGGAAGTCAGCCCCAGCATTTT.